The 12 T cell receptor beta chains in this list originate from one sample, sequenced in a study of response to subunit inactivated influenza vaccine (dated by TCRdb to between 2017 and 2018). The sample's time point label, decoded: around 42 days after influenza vaccine administration. Preparation of the library involved RT-PCR. The sequencer listed for this sample is Illumina HiSeq 2500. In TCRdb, the public reads were trimmed at Q25 with fastp and aligned with MiXCR, with productive beta chains retained. Identical CDR3 protein sequences are pooled into one entry, listed with their most common genes and DNA. In all, the sample holds under 500,000 distinct CDR3 sequences, and approximately 11% of those were seen once. The ten largest clonotypes hold 12% of the sample. The source was PBMCs from blood, collected 45 days after vaccination. These receptors were taken from a man aged 45-65 years who received an inactivated influenza vaccine. Donor details come from another sample of the same person, matched by shared clones.

This clonotype was detected many times. The rearrangement links TRBV29-1 to TRBJ2-4; tentatively, D is TRBD2 (7 bases). Trimming cost V 1 base and J 7 bases, with 14 bases left between them. Per germline, CDR1 SQVTM and CDR2 ANQGSEA. The CDR3 is made up of 14 amino acids. The CDR3 is CSVEVGGGINIQYF. In DNA form, the CDR3 reads TGCAGCGTTGAAGTAGGGGGGGGGATTAACATTCAGTACTTC. Together with reference TRBV29-1 and TRBJ2-4, the CDR3 gives the full variable domain: SAVISQKPSRDICQRGTSLTIQCQVDSQVTMMFWYRQQPGQSLTLIATANQGSEATYESGFVIDKFPISRPNLTFSTLTVSNMSPEDSSIYLCSVEVGGGINIQYFGAGTRLSVL.

This clonotype was counted many times. The chain links TRBV20-1 to TRBJ2-7, with a weak D call TRBD2 (7 bases). Looked up from germline, CDR1 is DFQATT and CDR2 is SNEGSKA (reference sequence). This CDR3 region has 14 residues. Trimming took off 3 bases at V and 5 bases at J, with 17 bases between the two ends. The CDR3: CSARSFAGAHEQYF. DNA for the CDR3: TGCAGTGCTAGGTCTTTTGCGGGGGCCCACGAGCAGTACTTC.

This clonotype was picked up many times. The chain links TRBV20-1 to TRBJ1-2; D perhaps matches TRBD1 (5 bases). CDR1 is DFQATT, CDR2 SNEGSKA, per germline (reference sequence). CDR3 length: 14 amino acids. The V end was cut by 0 bases, the J end by 5 bases, with 13 bases between. The CDR3 spells CSARDLPGKYGYTF. The DNA of the CDR3 is TGCAGTGCTAGAGATCTGCCAGGGAAGTATGGCTACACCTTC.

On this clonotype itself: The junction and the germline gene differ at one end; a read error may be behind it. The chain carries TRBV20-1 and TRBJ2-3; D may be TRBD1 or TRBD2 (5 bases each). Germline V CDR1 and CDR2: DFQATT, SNEGSKA (reference sequence). This CDR3 is 14 amino acids long. This CDR3 reads CSAILRRGTGTQYF. CDR3 coding DNA: TGCAGTGCTATTCTTCGACGGGGCACAGGTACGCAGTATTTT.

This clonotype occurred a few times. V is TRBV7-2 and J is TRBJ2-7; D is unclear. With 5 bases removed from V and 3 bases from J, the gap between germline ends came to 11 bases. Germline CDR1 reads SGHTA; CDR2 reads FQGNSA. The CDR3 length is 13 residues. CDR3 in DNA: TGTGCCAGCAGCCGTCCCGACCTCTACGAGCAGTACTTC. Its translation is CASSRPDLYEQYF. Based on the CDR3 plus reference TRBV7-2 and TRBJ2-7, the full variable domain is GAGVSQSPSNKVTEKGKDVELRCDPISGHTALYWYRQSLGQGLEFLIYFQGNSAPDKSGLPSDRFSAERTGGSVSTLTIQRTQQEDSAVYLCASSRPDLYEQYFGPGTRLTVT.

This chain joins TRBV6-2 or TRBV6-3 and TRBJ2-7; 7 positions match TRBD2. The CDR3 totals 14 residues. J was trimmed by 6 bases and V by 5 bases; bases with no gene match: 10. Germline V gene sequence: CDR1 MNHEY, CDR2 SVGEGT. CDR3 sequence (DNA): TGTGCCAGCAGTAACGGACTAGTAGGGTTCGAGCAGTACTTC. Protein product: CASSNGLVGFEQYF.

The sample holds a few counts of this clonotype. CDR3 region: CASSAGGGGPLYNEQFF. Here the CDR3 DNA reads TGTGCCAGCTCAGCCGGGGGAGGAGGTCCCCTGTACAATGAGCAGTTCTTC. The chain combines TRBV18 with TRBJ2-1; tentative D call: TRBD2 (6 bases). Germline CDR1 and CDR2: KGHSH and LQKENI. Trimming cost V 5 bases and J 4 bases, with 21 bases left between them. This CDR3 contains 17 residues.

The J gene is TRBJ2-7, the V gene TRBV28; TRBD1 is a possible D gene (6 bases). CDR1 and CDR2 from the germline V gene are MDHEN and SYDVKM. CDR3 length equals 16 residues. V shed 4 bases and J shed 3 bases, with 19 bases lying between them. The CDR3 region is CASSSLDRPSGYEQYF. CDR3 DNA: TGTGCCAGCAGTTCTCTCGACAGGCCGTCCGGCTACGAGCAGTACTTC.

This clonotype was seen ten or more times. The chain employs TRBV20-1 and TRBJ1-5, with D possibly TRBD1 on 5 matching bases. The V gene's germline CDR1 is DFQATT and CDR2 SNEGSKA (reference sequence). V was trimmed by 6 bases and J by 3 bases, leaving 15 bases between them. The CDR3 has 14 residues. CDR3: CSAATGWVNQPQHF. In DNA form, the CDR3 reads TGCAGTGCAGCCACAGGTTGGGTCAATCAGCCCCAGCATTTT.

V gene TRBV29-1 combines with J gene TRBJ2-1, with D maybe TRBD2 (5 bases). The CDR3 has 12 residues. From germline, CDR1 is SQVTM and CDR2 ANQGSEA. V was shortened by 5 bases and J by 7 bases, with 12 bases between the two germline ends. CDR3 nucleotides: TGCAGCGTTTTTTCGCCGGGGAATGAGCAGTTCTTC. This encodes CSVFSPGNEQFF.

This clonotype was detected only a few times. The V call is TRBV29-1, the J call TRBJ1-1, with no clear D. Trimming left V 3 bases short and J 1 base short, with 9 bases between. Germline CDR1 SQVTM, CDR2 ANQGSEA. The CDR3 loop spans 13 amino acids. The CDR3 sequence is CSVDPTGNTEAFF. CDR3 nucleotide sequence: TGCAGCGTTGACCCCACGGGGAACACTGAAGCTTTCTTT.

This chain links TRBV2 with TRBJ2-6; no firm D call. CDR1 is SNHLY and CDR2 is FYNNEI in the germline V gene. The CDR3 runs to 15 residues. V lost 8 bases, J lost 2 bases, and 13 bases lay in between. The CDR3 nucleotides are TGTGCCAGCCAACCGGGTTTTGCTGGGGCCAACGTCCTGACTTTC. Its translation is CASQPGFAGANVLTF.